What follows is one TCR beta chain and its context. The target antigen is unknown. Germline V gene lookup returns CDR1 SGDLS and CDR2 YYNGEE. The CDR3 has 14 amino acids. V lost 0 bases, J lost 5 bases, and 11 bases lay in between. The data are from a study of cytomegalovirus exposure and HLA in healthy donors. Study in general: Earlier results showed approximately 110 million unique TCR beta sequences derived from approximately 180 million T cells. Study results and caveats: The study listed approximately 160 cytomegalovirus-associated TCR beta chains. Reportedly, TCR beta sequences accurately predicted HLA-A and HLA-B alleles in most subjects.

The PCR employed 60 Vbeta primers together with 13 Jbeta primers. The assay was immunoSEQ multiplex PCR, and TCRdb's table has in-frame clones only and misses some. The table shows more than 150,000 clones, with 70% to 90% occurring only once. The sample comprised PBMCs. The TCR originated in a man aged 18-30 years in good health and CMV-seropositive. V usage is TRBV9 and J usage is TRBJ2-5; D is unclear. Written as DNA, the CDR3 is TGTGCCAGCAGCGTAGGACTCCCCGGTGAGACCCAGTACTTC. The encoded protein is CASSVGLPGETQYF.